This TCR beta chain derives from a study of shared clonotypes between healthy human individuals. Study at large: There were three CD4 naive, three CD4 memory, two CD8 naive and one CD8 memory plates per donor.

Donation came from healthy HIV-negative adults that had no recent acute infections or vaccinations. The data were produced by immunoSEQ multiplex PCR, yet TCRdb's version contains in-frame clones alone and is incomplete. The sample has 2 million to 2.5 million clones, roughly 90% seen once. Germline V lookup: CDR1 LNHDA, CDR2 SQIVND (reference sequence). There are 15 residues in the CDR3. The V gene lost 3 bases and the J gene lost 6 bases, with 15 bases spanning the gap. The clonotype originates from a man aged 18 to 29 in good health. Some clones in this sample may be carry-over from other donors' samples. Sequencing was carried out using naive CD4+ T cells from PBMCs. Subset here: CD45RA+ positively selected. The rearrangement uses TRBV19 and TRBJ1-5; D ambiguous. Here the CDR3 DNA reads TGTGCCAGTAGTATTACGGCAACAGCGGCTCAGCCCCAGCATTTT. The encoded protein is CASSITATAAQPQHF. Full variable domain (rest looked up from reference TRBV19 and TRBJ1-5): DGGITQSPKYLFRKEGQNVTLSCEQNLNHDAMYWYRQDPGQGLRLIYYSQIVNDFQKGDIAEGYSVSREKKESFPLTVTSAQKNPTAFYLCASSITATAAQPQHFGDGTRLSIL.